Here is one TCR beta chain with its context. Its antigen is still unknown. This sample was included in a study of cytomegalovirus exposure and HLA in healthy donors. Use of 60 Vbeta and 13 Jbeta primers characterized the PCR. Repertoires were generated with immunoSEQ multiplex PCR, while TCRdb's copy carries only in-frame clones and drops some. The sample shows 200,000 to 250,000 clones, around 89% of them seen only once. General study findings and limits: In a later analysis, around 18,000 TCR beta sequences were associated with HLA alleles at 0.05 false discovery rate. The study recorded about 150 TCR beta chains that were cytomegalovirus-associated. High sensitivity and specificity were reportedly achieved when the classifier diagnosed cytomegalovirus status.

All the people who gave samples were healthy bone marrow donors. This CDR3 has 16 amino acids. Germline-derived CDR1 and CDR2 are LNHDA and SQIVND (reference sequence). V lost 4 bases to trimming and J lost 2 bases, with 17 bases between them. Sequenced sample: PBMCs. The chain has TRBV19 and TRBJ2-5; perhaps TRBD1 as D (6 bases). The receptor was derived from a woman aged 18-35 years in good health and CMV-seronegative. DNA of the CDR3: TGTGCCAGTAGTAGGTCCAAGGCCCAGGGGCAAGAGACCCAGTACTTC. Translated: CASSRSKAQGQETQYF.